What follows is one T cell receptor beta chain and its context. The data were obtained in a study of blood T cell repertoires in COVID-19. CDR1 and CDR2 from the germline V gene are MGHRA and YSYEKL. Trimming took 2 bases from V and 5 from J; bases not matched to a gene: 9. The CDR3 length is 16 residues. Only in-frame clones appear in the TCRdb table, and some are missing; sequencing was by immunoSEQ multiplex PCR. Among approximately 280,000 clones listed, 90% were seen once. The sequencing input was PBMCs or T cells enriched from blood (not recorded which). The chain employs TRBV4-1 and TRBJ2-1, with 7 bases matching TRBD2. The TCR sequence derives from a woman younger than 35 with acute COVID-19. The CDR3 reads CASSQNPAGSDNEQFF. The CDR3 coding sequence is TGCGCCAGCAGCCAAAATCCAGCGGGATCGGACAATGAGCAGTTCTTC.